This T cell receptor beta chain was profiled in a study of blood T cell repertoires in COVID-19. Study-wide background: PBMCs, B-cell-depleted T cells, or T cells were the source of the cDNA or gDNA that made up the material.

The ends lost 0 bases at V and 7 bases at J; junction bases unmatched: 6. The CDR3 covers 15 residues. CDR1 MNHEY and CDR2 SVGAGI come from the germline V gene. The table came from immunoSEQ multiplex PCR; TCRdb's copy has only in-frame clones and leaves some out. In the table there are about 200,000 clones, approximately 82% of which are singletons. The clonotype comes from a woman in her 40s with acute or convalescent COVID-19. The chain is built from TRBV6-5 and TRBJ2-1; 7 bases match TRBD2. Material: peripheral blood. The CDR3 nucleotides are TGTGCCAGCAGTTACTCGACGGCTAGCGGAAATGAGCAGTTCTTC. Amino acids: CASSYSTASGNEQFF.